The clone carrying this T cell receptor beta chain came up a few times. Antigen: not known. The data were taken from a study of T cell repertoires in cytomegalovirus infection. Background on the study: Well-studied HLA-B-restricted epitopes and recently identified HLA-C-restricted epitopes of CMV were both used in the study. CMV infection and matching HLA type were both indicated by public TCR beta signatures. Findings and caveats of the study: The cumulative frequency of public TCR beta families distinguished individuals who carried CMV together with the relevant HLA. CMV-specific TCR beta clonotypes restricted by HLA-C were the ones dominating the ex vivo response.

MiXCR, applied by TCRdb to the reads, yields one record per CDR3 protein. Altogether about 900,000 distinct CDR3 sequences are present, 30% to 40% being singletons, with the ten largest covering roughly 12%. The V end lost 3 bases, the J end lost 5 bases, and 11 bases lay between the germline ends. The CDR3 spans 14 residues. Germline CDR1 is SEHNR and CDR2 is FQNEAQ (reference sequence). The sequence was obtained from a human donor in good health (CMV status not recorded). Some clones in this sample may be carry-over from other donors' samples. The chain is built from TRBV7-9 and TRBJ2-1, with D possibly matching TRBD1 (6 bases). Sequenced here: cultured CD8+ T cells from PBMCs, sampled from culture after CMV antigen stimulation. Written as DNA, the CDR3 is TGTGCCAGCAGCTTCCAGGACAGAGACAATGAGCAGTTCTTC. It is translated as CASSFQDRDNEQFF.